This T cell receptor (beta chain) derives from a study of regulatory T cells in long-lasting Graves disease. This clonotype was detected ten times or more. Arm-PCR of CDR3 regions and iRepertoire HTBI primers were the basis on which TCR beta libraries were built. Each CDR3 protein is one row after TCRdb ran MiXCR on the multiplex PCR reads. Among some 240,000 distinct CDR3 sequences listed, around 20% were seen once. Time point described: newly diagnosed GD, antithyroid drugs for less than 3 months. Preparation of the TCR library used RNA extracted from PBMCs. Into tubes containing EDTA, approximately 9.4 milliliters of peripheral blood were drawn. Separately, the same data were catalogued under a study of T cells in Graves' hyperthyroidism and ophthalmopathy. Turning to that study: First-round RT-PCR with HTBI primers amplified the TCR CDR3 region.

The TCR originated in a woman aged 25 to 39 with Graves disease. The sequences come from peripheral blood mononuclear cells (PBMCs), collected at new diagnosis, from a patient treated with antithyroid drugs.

CDR3 nucleotides: TGTGCCAGCAGCTCTTCTCGAGGCTACGAGCAGTACTTC. This codes for CASSSSRGYEQYF. The gene calls are TRBV11-2 and TRBJ2-7; no definite D call. V lost 4 bases and J 3 bases, leaving 10 bases between the germline ends. The CDR3 runs to 13 residues. Looked up from germline, CDR1 is SGHAT and CDR2 is FQNNGV.